This record concerns one TCR beta chain sequence. What this receptor recognizes is not known. Base-call qualities are not available, and no considerably larger clone is one nucleotide away. This specimen belongs to a study of blood T cell repertoires in COVID-19 (TCRdb year 2020). Looking at the study overall: Collaborator samples came from the United States, Italy and Spain and covered acute and convalescent phases of COVID-19. The prospective study material was composed of cDNA or gDNA derived from T cells, B-cell-depleted T cells, or PBMCs. Subjects who had been exposed to COVID-19, were actively infected with it, or had recovered from it provided the deeply sampled blood TCRbeta repertoires that made up the dataset. The repertoires were made available in a free public database intended to serve as a resource for research on the immune response to SARS-CoV-2. Samples came from the ongoing ImmuneRACE study (first 160 participants) plus 1,254 subjects from 6 global collaborators. Nearly every sample came with metadata listing a de-identified subject ID, COVID-19 status, age in years and sex. Where available, HLA class I and class II types were taken from metadata supplied by the sample provider and were not determined by assay-based typing. Results the study describes overall, beyond this receptor: Clinical and demographic metadata were provided uncurated, with the amount varying by source and participant.

In the germline V gene, CDR1 corresponds to MNHEY and CDR2 to SVGAGI. The junction carries 15 bases between V and J, which are trimmed by 0 bases and 6 bases respectively. The CDR3 goes from the cysteine to the phenylalanine over 16 residues. Just CDR3 DNA is preserved here, 48 bases in frame from base 1. One collaborating source in Seattle enrolled patients during active infection and followed them longitudinally through the course of disease. The collaborating institutions used their own protocols to collect whole blood in K2EDTA tubes. For TCRbeta analysis, collaborators shipped samples in one of three forms: frozen whole blood, isolated PBMCs, or DNA extracted from either of those sample types. The immunoSEQ Assay, a bias-controlled multiplex PCR, was used to amplify TCRbeta CDR3 regions from genomic DNA. The authors' analysis ran thus. Nucleated cell counts per sample were estimated from amplification of reference gene primers within the assay. To quantify the absolute abundance of each unique TCRbeta CDR3 rearrangement, sequence reads were collapsed and filtered. For each sample, productive Simpson clonality was calculated by taking the square root of Simpson's diversity index across productive rearrangements. Not all clones reach the TCRdb copy of this immuneACCESS table, which keeps in-frame sequences only. Checked studies attribute under half of the gap to unresolved V genes and leave the rest unexplained. That table gives V, J and clone size, and the DNA gave D and trimming. The sample records 200,000 to 250,000 clones, just over 85% of which are singletons. Around a tenth of the sample lies in the top ten.

Sequencing input: peripheral blood. Recombination joined TRBV6-5 with TRBJ2-1; TRBD2 could be the D gene, as 5 bases match. The source of this sequence is a man in his fifties or sixties with COVID-19, enrolled during active disease. CDR3 sequence: CASSYSPRRKGNEQFF. The base sequence is TGTGCCAGCAGTTACTCCCCTCGGAGGAAAGGCAATGAGCAGTTCTTC.